Shown below are 18 T cell receptor beta chains from a single sample sequenced in a study of tumor-infiltrating lymphocytes in primary liver carcinoma. From unsorted bulk tissue weighing roughly 17-34 mg, DNA and RNA were co-extracted. Researchers generated TCR beta cDNA from approximately 500 ng of total RNA, relying on a constant-region primer. Nested multiplex PCR, run for three rounds with slightly modified ARM-PCR, yielded TCR beta libraries. TRBV1-TRBV30 forward primers paired with a C-beta reverse primer were used in the first two PCR rounds, which ran approximately 11 cycles each. Each CDR3 protein gets one entry after TCRdb re-called the multiplex PCR reads with MiXCR. The table records 90,000 to 150,000 distinct CDR3 sequences, around two thirds of them present only once. The source material was liver tumor tissue from sampling region 1. Subset reported: tumor region T1, superior pole. The receptors here all came from a woman aged 55 to 70 with primary liver carcinoma and hepatitis B virus infection.

By sample share, this clonotype is medium-sized. The rearrangement uses TRBV5-1 and TRBJ2-7; D unresolved. Trimming left V 0 bases short and J 2 bases short, with 9 bases between. The CDR3 runs to 14 residues. Germline V gene lookup returns CDR1 SGHRS and CDR2 YFSETQ. The chain's CDR3 is CASSLDSQAYEQYF. The CDR3 nucleotides are TGCGCCAGCAGCTTGGACAGCCAAGCCTACGAGCAGTACTTC.

For this clonotype: This could be a read error, since a much larger clone is one nucleotide away. The V and J genes are TRBV6-1 and TRBJ1-3, with D hard to call. Germline lookup yields CDR1 MNHNS and CDR2 SASEGT. The CDR3 spans 14 residues. The CDR3 DNA follows: TGTGCCAACAGTGACGATTACTCTGGAAACACCATATATTTT. Protein: CANSDDYSGNTIYF.

Many counts were recorded for this clonotype. J is TRBJ1-5 and V is TRBV30; TRBD1 aligns across 7 bases. Trimming cost V 0 bases and J 7 bases; bases outside gene matches: 3. CDR1 and CDR2 (germline): GTSNPN, SVGIG (reference sequence). The CDR3 spans 13 residues. CDR3 protein: CAWSVQGRQPQHF. CDR3 sequence (DNA): TGTGCCTGGAGTGTACAGGGGCGGCAGCCCCAGCATTTT. Full variable domain (rest looked up from reference TRBV30 and TRBJ1-5): SQTIHQWPATLVQPVGSPLSLECTVEGTSNPNLYWYRQAAGRGLQLLFYSVGIGQISSEVPQNLSASRPQDRQFILSSKKLLLSDSGFYLCAWSVQGRQPQHFGDGTRLSIL.

This clonotype was found a few times. A single base separates this from a much larger clone, so it may be a read error. J is TRBJ1-5 and V is TRBV4-1, with D possibly TRBD1 on 5 matching bases. CDR1 is MGHRA, CDR2 YSYEKL, per germline. The CDR3 totals 15 residues. V gave up 1 base and J gave up 3 bases, with 10 bases separating them. The CDR3 DNA is TGCGCCAGCAGCCAAGGGGGCGGCTTCAATCAGCCCCAGCATTTT. Translating gives CASSQGGGFNQPQHF.

The chain has TRBV6-2 or TRBV6-3 and TRBJ1-5; maybe TRBD1 (5 bases). V was pared by 6 bases and J by 0 bases, with 27 bases between. Germline V CDR1 and CDR2: MNHEY, SVGEGT. This CDR3 comprises 20 residues. CDR3 DNA sequence: TGTGCCAGCAGACGCCACACCTTAACCGGGAGTGGGGGTAGCAATCAGCCCCAGCATTTT. Translated, it gives CASRRHTLTGSGGSNQPQHF.

This chain connects TRBV11-2 to TRBJ2-2; 9 bases line up with TRBD2. The trim removed 7 bases at V and 8 bases at J, leaving 11 bases unmatched. Per the germline V gene, CDR1 is SGHAT and CDR2 is FQNNGV. The CDR3 runs to 15 residues. The CDR3 sequence: CASNRTSDGRGELFF. As DNA, the CDR3 is TGTGCCAGCAACAGGACTAGCGACGGCAGGGGGGAGCTGTTTTTT.

In nucleotides, the CDR3 is TGTGCCTGGAGTGTTGACTTGCTGACTAGGGGGAATGAGCAGTTCTTC. It yields the protein CAWSVDLLTRGNEQFF. The genes are TRBV30 and TRBJ2-1; D tentatively reads TRBD1 or TRBD2 (6 bases each). The CDR3 has 16 amino acids. V shed 0 bases and J shed 7 bases, with 19 bases lying between them. Germline V lookup: CDR1 GTSNPN, CDR2 SVGIG (reference sequence).

In this sample, this clonotype turned up a few times. The rearrangement uses TRBV11-2 and TRBJ2-1; 7 nucleotides match TRBD2. CDR1 is SGHAT and CDR2 is FQNNGV in the germline V gene. The CDR3 has 17 amino acids. CDR3 sequence reads: CTGSLVWGGSRYNEQFF. As DNA, the CDR3 is TGTACCGGCAGCTTAGTTTGGGGCGGGAGTCGGTACAATGAGCAGTTCTTC.

Concerning this clonotype: A much bigger clone sits one base away, suggesting this may be a read error. This sequence joins TRBV6-1 and TRBJ2-7; the D gene is possibly TRBD2 (5 bases). Germline V gene data show CDR1 as MNHNS and CDR2 as SASEGT. This CDR3 comprises 16 residues. This CDR3 reads CASSELIGLAISEQCF. CDR3 coding DNA: TGTGCCAGCAGTGAGCTAATCGGGCTAGCTATCTCCGAGCAGTGCTTC.

Turning to this clonotype: Being one base from a much bigger clone, this may be a read error. The chain is built from TRBV29-1 and TRBJ2-3; tentatively, D is TRBD2 (5 bases). The germline CDR1 and CDR2 sequences are SQVTM and ANQGSEA. The CDR3 is 12 residues long. V was pared by 6 bases and J by 4 bases, with 11 bases between. CDR3 loop: CSVLRGSDTQYF. The CDR3 nucleotides are TGCAGCGTCTTACGGGGTTCAGATACGCAGTATTTT.

To note about this clonotype: An end of the junction differs from the germline gene, which may be a read error. This rearrangement joins TRBV11-3 to TRBJ2-1, with a tentative D call TRBD2 (5 bases). Germline V gene data show CDR1 as SGHNT and CDR2 as YENEEA. This CDR3 is built from 15 residues. DNA of the CDR3: TGTGCCAACAGCCCTCGGGGTAACGGGAACAATGGGCAGTTCTTC. Translated: CANSPRGNGNNGQFF.

This clonotype was seen more than once but under ten times. The DNA of the CDR3 is TGTGCCACTGTGGCGAGCGGGAGTAGTTACGATACGCAGTATTTT. Its protein is CATVASGSSYDTQYF. V usage is TRBV7-9 and J usage is TRBJ2-3; TRBD2 aligns across 8 bases. V was pared by 10 bases and J by 6 bases, with 15 bases of the junction left unmatched. The germline V gene has CDR1 SEHNR and CDR2 FQNEAQ (reference sequence). This CDR3 has 15 residues.

Note on this clonotype: The missing conserved phenylalanine or tryptophan at the end of this CDR3 makes a read error likely. V gene TRBV11-2 combines with J gene TRBJ2-3; 14 nucleotides align to TRBD2. J was trimmed by 7 bases and V by 5 bases; bases with no gene match: 8. CDR1 is SGHAT, CDR2 FQNNGV, per germline. This CDR3 has 16 residues. This CDR3 reads CASSPRLAGGVNTQYL. In DNA form, the CDR3 reads TGTGCCAGCAGCCCCCGACTAGCGGGAGGGGTCAATACGCAGTATCTT.

Regarding this clonotype: This may be a read error: a much more frequent sequence differs by one nucleotide. This chain links TRBV29-1 with TRBJ2-7; the D call may be TRBD1 or TRBD2 (5 bases each). The germline CDR1 and CDR2 sequences are SQVTM and ANQGSEA. The CDR3 sequence is 13 residues long. The CDR3 loop reads CSVGDGAFYKQYF. CDR3 DNA sequence: TGCAGCGTTGGGGACGGAGCCTTCTACAAGCAGTACTTC.

V usage is TRBV6-1 and J usage is TRBJ1-5; D gene uncertain. V was clipped by 1 base and J by 16 bases, with 23 bases between them. This CDR3 is 15 amino acids long. Germline values: CDR1 MNHNS, CDR2 SASEGT. The DNA for the CDR3 is TGTGCCAGCAGTGAAGACGGAGGGAGCAATCAGCTCCATCATTTT. Translation: CASSEDGGSNQLHHF.

Of note for this clonotype: Just one base apart from a much larger clone, this may be a read error. The chain combines TRBV5-5 with TRBJ2-1; TRBD1 is a possible D gene (6 bases). The CDR3 runs to 16 residues. CDR1 SGHKS and CDR2 YYEKEE come from the germline V gene (reference sequence). V gave up 5 bases and J gave up 0 bases, with 15 bases separating them. The CDR3 reads CASSARADSSYNEQFF. The CDR3 DNA sequence: TGTGCCAGCAGTGCACGAGCGGACAGCTCCTACAATGAGCAGTTCTTC.

On this clonotype: At one of its ends the junction is not consistent with the germline gene, which may arise from a read error. The chain carries TRBV11-3 and TRBJ2-5, with TRBD2 as a possible D gene (6 bases). The CDR3 is 15 residues long. Germline assignment: CDR1 SGHNT and CDR2 YENEEA. The CDR3, as DNA: TGTGCCAGCAGCCACGGGTCAGGTCCGGGGGAGATCCAGTACTTC. Its protein product is CASSHGSGPGEIQYF.

This clonotype has more than one count but fewer than ten. With a much larger clone just one base away, this may be a read error. The gene calls are TRBV7-8 and TRBJ2-7; 8 bases are shared with TRBD2. The trim removed 3 bases at V and 0 bases at J, leaving 13 bases unmatched. Germline V gene sequence: CDR1 SGHVS, CDR2 FQNEAQ. CDR3 length: 18 residues. The DNA of the CDR3 is TGTGCCAGCAGCTTGATAGGACTCAGCGGGGGAAGCTCCTACGAGCAGTACTTC. Its translation is CASSLIGLSGGSSYEQYF.